The present TCR beta chain was sequenced within a study of CD8+ T cells in alopecia areata. About the study: Patients remained on tofacitinib for 6 to 18 months and then went 6 months without it.

RNA was extracted and reverse transcribed into cDNA as the sequencing template. TCRdb's table, derived via immunoSEQ multiplex PCR, lists solely in-frame clones and lacks some. The table lists 150,000 to 180,000 clones, less than 65% of them singletons, with approximately 19% in the top ten. The CDR3 is 13 amino acids. CDR1 is LGHNA and CDR2 is YSLEER in the germline V gene. The V and J ends lost 1 base and 7 bases respectively, with 8 bases between them. This clone occurred many times. Material: CD8+ T cells sorted from blood, obtained at week 0. This chain connects TRBV4-3 to TRBJ2-1, with D tentatively TRBD2 (6 bases). The sequence came from a human donor with alopecia areata. The CDR3: CASSQVGGNEQFF. For the CDR3, the DNA is TGCGCCAGCAGCCAAGTCGGGGGAAATGAGCAGTTCTTC.